The present TCR beta chain was sequenced within a study of Ad26.COV2.S vaccination and SARS-CoV-2 variants. Study background: Ad26.COV2.S was injected intramuscularly once or twice, 56 days apart.

The germline V gene encodes CDR1 SGHNT and CDR2 YYREEE (reference sequence). This CDR3 comprises 11 residues. The V end lost 4 bases, the J end lost 6 bases, and 6 bases lay between the germline ends. Notes on the study in general: Analyses of TCR breadth and depth may have underestimated total T cell responses.

As concerns this clone: The antigen remains undetermined.

Produced via immunoSEQ multiplex PCR; TCRdb's table is partial and in-frame only. This table holds some 400,000 clones, 70% to 90% found once. Treatment of the sample: some 19 received Ad26.COV2.S at low or high dose, single or two shots; 5 received placebo; per-sample allocation not given. The samples were gathered on day 63 after the first injection of vaccine or placebo. Cohort 1b enrolled adults aged 18-55 years in Boston. This specimen was peripheral blood, taken in a trial of Ad26.COV2.S vaccine versus placebo. The sequence came from a person between 18 and 65 years old who received the Ad26.COV2.S COVID-19 vaccine or a placebo. This chain connects TRBV5-4 to TRBJ2-3; D gene unclear. CDR3 in DNA: TGTGCCAGCAGCGCCAGGGATACGCAGTATTTT. The encoded protein is CASSARDTQYF.